Sequencing of this TCR beta chain was carried out in a study of shared T cell receptors in the human thymus (dated by TCRdb to the early 2020s). For the study in its entirety: The study examined how self-reactive, shared T-cell receptor alpha chains are generated in the human thymus.

Library method: the immunoSEQ multiplex PCR assay. TCRdb took over this immuneACCESS table, retaining in-frame rearrangements with V and J assigned. Such tables are incomplete; in checked studies, under half of the missing clones stem from an unresolved V gene, and the remainder is unexplained. This sample holds 700,000 or so clones; 70% to 90% were observed only once. The biggest ten clones account for around 0.0094% of the sample. In regard to this clone: What this receptor recognizes is not known. Base-call qualities are not available, and no considerably larger clone is one nucleotide away.

The CDR1 and CDR2 encoded by the germline V gene (reference sequence) are LNHNV and YYDKDF. From its cysteine to its phenylalanine, the CDR3 spans 14 amino acids. The entry retains the CDR3 DNA only, 42 bases that are in frame from base 1. V is cut by 1 base and J by 6 bases, and the space between the germline ends is 12 bases. This sample was shared with a second study, whose subject was human thymus T cells. As the second publication notes: In Finland, the donors were immunologically healthy infants who were having open corrective cardiac surgery for congenital heart defects. Thymus tissue was obtained as surgical resects removed during corrective cardiac surgery. Usage of V and J gene segments appeared to be biased in both the thymic and the peripheral blood repertoires. The related research reported highly overlapping thymic TCR repertoires among unrelated individuals. TCR alpha and beta repertoires from roughly 8 infant thymus samples and a few related peripheral blood samples were characterized in the study. Donor ages ranging from about 6 to 250 days were recorded, and about six male and a couple of female infants were included in the cohort. After being mechanically released from the tissue, thymocytes were kept at -70 degrees C in pellets of 10-30 million cells. Genomic DNA was extracted from frozen cell pellets with a QIAsymphony instrument. TCRB and TCRAD loci were amplified from a standardized quantity of quality-controlled genomic DNA using the immunoSEQ multiplex PCR assay. The amplicons spanned the V(D)J region and were long enough to cover the CDR3 and allow V and J genes to be identified. Amplicon sequencing was performed on an Illumina platform through the commercial immunoSEQ service. Primer bias and sequencing errors were corrected using previously described methods, and TCRAD and TCRB definitions followed the IMGT database. Analysis of the repertoires was done with immunoSEQ Analyzer 3.0 and VDJTools and included basic statistics, V/J segment usage, diversity estimates, rarefaction and pairwise overlap. Diversity was estimated using the Chao1, ChaoE, Efron-Thisted, Shannon and inverse Simpson indices, and was also estimated on datasets down-sampled to the size of the smallest sample. Repertoire overlap was determined by strict matching of CDR3 nucleotide sequence, V gene and J gene, and Jaccard-based multidimensional scaling clustering was applied. On average, thymus samples gave roughly 800,000 unique TCRB clonotypes, whereas blood samples gave about 84,000.

The chain links TRBV15 with TRBJ1-2; no D gene call is confident. This clonotype was sampled from a girl under two years old with a congenital heart defect. Donor details come from another sample of the same person, matched by shared clones. Material: thymocytes. DNA sequence: TGTGCCACCAGCAGAGGAGGGCATGAGGATGGCTACACCTTC. This yields the protein CATSRGGHEDGYTF.